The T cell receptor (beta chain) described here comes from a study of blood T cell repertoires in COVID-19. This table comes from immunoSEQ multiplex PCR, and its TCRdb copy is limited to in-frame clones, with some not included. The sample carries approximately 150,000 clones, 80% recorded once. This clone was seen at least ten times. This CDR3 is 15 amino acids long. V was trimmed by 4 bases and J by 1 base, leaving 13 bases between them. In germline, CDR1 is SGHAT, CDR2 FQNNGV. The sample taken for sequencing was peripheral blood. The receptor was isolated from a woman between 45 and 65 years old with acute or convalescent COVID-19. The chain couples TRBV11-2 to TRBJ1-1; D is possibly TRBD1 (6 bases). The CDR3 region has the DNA TGTGCCAGCAGCTCGAGCCTGGGACAGAACACTGAAGCTTTCTTT. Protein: CASSSSLGQNTEAFF.